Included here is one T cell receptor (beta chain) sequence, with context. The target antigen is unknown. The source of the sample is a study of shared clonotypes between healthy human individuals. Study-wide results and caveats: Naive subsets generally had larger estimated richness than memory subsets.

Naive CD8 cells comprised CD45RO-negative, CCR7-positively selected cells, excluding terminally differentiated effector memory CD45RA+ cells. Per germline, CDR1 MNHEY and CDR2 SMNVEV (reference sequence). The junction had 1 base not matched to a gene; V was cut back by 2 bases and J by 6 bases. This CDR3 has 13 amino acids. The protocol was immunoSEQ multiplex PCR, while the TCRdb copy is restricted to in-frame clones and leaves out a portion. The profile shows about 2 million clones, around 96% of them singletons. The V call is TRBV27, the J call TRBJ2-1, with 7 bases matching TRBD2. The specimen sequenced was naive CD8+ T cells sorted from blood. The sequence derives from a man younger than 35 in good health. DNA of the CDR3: TGTGCCAGCAGTTTAGCTAGCGGCAATGAGCAGTTCTTC. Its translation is CASSLASGNEQFF.